Here is one T cell receptor beta chain with its context. These data come from a study of T-cell memory formation after mild COVID-19. TCRdb re-called the 5' RACE reads with MiXCR, one entry per CDR3 protein. The sample lists over 500,000 distinct CDR3 sequences, roughly 17% seen once, with roughly 7.7% in the top ten. Germline V gene data show CDR1 as SNHLY and CDR2 as FYNNEI. The CDR3 consists of 11 residues. V lost 6 bases, J lost 6 bases, and 9 bases lay in between. V gene TRBV2 combines with J gene TRBJ2-7, with unresolved D. Specimen: PBMCs or a T cell subset sorted from them (not recorded which). The sequence was collected from an adult woman who had mild COVID-19 (a few samples of this study predate the infection). Cell type and time point are not known. CDR3 residues: CASSADSEQYF. In DNA form, the CDR3 reads TGTGCCAGCAGCGCTGATAGCGAGCAGTACTTC.